This T cell receptor beta chain was profiled in a study of molecular identifiers for immune sequencing clone quantification. Study background: Within a replicate experiment, RNA obtained from either around 20,000 or 100,000 naive CD8 cells was divided into five aliquots, and four of those aliquots were then sequenced.

Findings and limits, study-wide: Identical TCR molecules can share a barcode, and this sharing could underestimate highly expanded clone sizes. Clonotypes surpassing 20 RNA copies contained over 98% of effector molecules, versus under 1% in naive cells.

This clonotype was detected many times. Antigen specificity is unknown. TCRdb itself ran the PCR reads through MiXCR, one entry per CDR3 protein. There are tens of thousands of distinct CDR3 sequences in the sample; around a sixth occur only once, and 7.1% lies in the top ten. The CDR3 contains 16 residues. V lost 7 bases, J lost 3 bases, and 22 bases lay in between. Germline-derived CDR1 and CDR2 are SEHNR and FQNEAQ (reference sequence). Sorting was used to obtain naive CD8 T cells (CD8+CD4-CCR7+CD45RA+). The sample was naive CD8+ T cells from blood, with Jurkat cell RNA spiked in. Subset noted: FACS-sorted CD8+CD4-CCR7+CD45RA+ naive T cells. This chain joins TRBV7-9 and TRBJ2-7; the D gene is possibly TRBD1 (5 bases). This clonotype was obtained from a human donor in good health. Some libraries in this study had Jurkat cell RNA spiked in. The CDR3 DNA follows: TGTGCCAGCACTGACGCTCGGACATCGTATCTCTACGAGCAGTACTTC. Translating it yields CASTDARTSYLYEQYF.